These 20 T cell receptor beta chains were sequenced from one sample in a study of blood T cell repertoires in COVID-19. Sequencing was performed with immunoSEQ multiplex PCR; in TCRdb, only in-frame clones are kept and a portion is missing. This table has fewer than 400,000 clones, roughly 89% appearing once. Sequenced material: peripheral blood. Receptors were obtained from a woman in her thirties with COVID-19, enrolled during active disease.

The chain employs TRBV7-2 and TRBJ1-3; tentatively, D is TRBD1 (6 bases). The CDR3 length is 15 residues. The germline gives CDR1 SGHTA, CDR2 FQGNSA. Trimming removed 3 bases from V and 4 bases from J, with 13 bases in between. In nucleotides, the CDR3 is TGTGCCAGCAGCTTTGACGGGGGGCTAGGAAACACCATATATTTT. Translating it yields CASSFDGGLGNTIYF.

The chain recombines TRBV7-2 with TRBJ1-1; D uncertain. Trimming took off 3 bases at V and 1 base at J, with 6 bases between the two ends. Germline loops: CDR1 SGHTA, CDR2 FQGNSA. This CDR3 is built from 13 residues. The chain's CDR3 is CASSFQENTEAFF. CDR3 bases: TGTGCCAGCAGCTTTCAGGAGAACACTGAAGCTTTCTTT.

About this clone: The junction departs from the called germline gene at one end, perhaps through a read error. The chain employs TRBV3-1 (or the pseudogene TRBV3-2) and TRBJ2-2; 8 bases are shared with TRBD1. This CDR3 has 13 residues. Germline loops: CDR1 LGHDT, CDR2 YNNKEL (reference sequence). CDR3 protein: CASSLRQGPHLLF. The CDR3 bases are TGTGCCAGCAGCCTTCGACAGGGGCCGCATCTGCTTTTT.

This clone came up once. One end of the junction is discordant with germline, which a read error may explain. The genes are TRBV7-7 and TRBJ2-5, with 9 bases aligning to TRBD1. The CDR3 has 14 amino acids. Germline CDR1 and CDR2: SSHAT and FNYEAQ (reference sequence). DNA for the CDR3: TGTGCTAGCAGCGCACAGGGGGCCCAAGAGACCCAGTACTTC. Translation: CASSAQGAQETQYF.

In this sample, this clone turned up a few times. The chain joins TRBV3-1 (or the pseudogene TRBV3-2) to TRBJ2-2; no clear D. Trimming cost V 2 bases and J 2 bases, with 9 bases left between them. Germline lookup yields CDR1 LGHDT and CDR2 YNNKEL (reference sequence). The CDR3 extends over 15 amino acids. The CDR3 here is CASSQNYVNTGELFF. The CDR3 DNA reads TGTGCCAGCAGCCAAAATTATGTAAACACCGGGGAGCTGTTTTTT.

The genes are TRBV28 and TRBJ1-2; D might be TRBD1 (6 bases). Per the germline V gene, CDR1 is MDHEN and CDR2 is SYDVKM. The V gene lost 7 bases and the J gene lost 3 bases, with 12 bases spanning the gap. The CDR3 consists of 13 residues. Here the CDR3 DNA reads TGTGCCAGCATTACAGGGTTTGACTATGGCTACACCTTC. Amino acids: CASITGFDYGYTF.

The genes are TRBV2 and TRBJ1-2, with TRBD1 identical over 8 bases. The CDR3 length is 15 residues. The V segment lost 3 bases and the J segment 5 bases; nucleotides outside the gene matches: 8. Germline assignment: CDR1 SNHLY and CDR2 FYNNEI. The CDR3: CASSDPDRGPYGYTF. As DNA, the CDR3 is TGTGCCAGCAGTGACCCCGACAGGGGACCTTATGGCTACACCTTC.

The chain uses TRBV7-9 and TRBJ1-5; D is ambiguous. Germline V gene lookup returns CDR1 SEHNR and CDR2 FQNEAQ (reference sequence). The CDR3 contains 12 residues. With 1 base removed from V and 6 bases from J, the gap between germline ends came to 4 bases. Here the CDR3 reads CASSLGPQPQHF. Written as DNA, the CDR3 is TGTGCCAGCAGCTTAGGGCCTCAGCCCCAGCATTTT. Complete variable domain (other parts from reference TRBV7-9 and TRBJ1-5): DTGVSQNPRHKITKRGQNVTFRCDPISEHNRLYWYRQTLGQGPEFLTYFQNEAQLEKSRLLSDRFSAERPKGSFSTLEIQRTEQGDSAMYLCASSLGPQPQHFGDGTRLSIL.

This chain connects TRBV11-2 to TRBJ1-5; 8 bases are shared with TRBD1. After removal of 4 bases from V and 0 bases from J, the junction contained 2 bases not matched to a gene. Germline CDR1 and CDR2: SGHAT and FQNNGV. The CDR3 totals 15 residues. The chain's CDR3 is CASSSGQGSNQPQHF. The CDR3 DNA is TGTGCCAGCAGCTCAGGACAGGGTAGCAATCAGCCCCAGCATTTT.

J is TRBJ1-2 and V is TRBV5-1; 8 nucleotides line up with TRBD1. CDR3 length: 15 residues. CDR1 and CDR2 (germline): SGHRS, YFSETQ. The V and J ends lost 0 bases and 3 bases, in that order; junction bases with no gene match: 4. CDR3 coding DNA: TGCGCCAGCAGCTTGGCCAGGGGGCTCGACTATGGCTACACCTTC. Protein: CASSLARGLDYGYTF.

V gene TRBV5-1 combines with J gene TRBJ2-5; D ambiguous. The V gene's germline CDR1 is SGHRS and CDR2 YFSETQ. Trimming removed 4 bases from V and 2 bases from J, with 15 bases in between. This CDR3 has 15 residues. CDR3 coding DNA: TGCGCCAGCAGCGTTACGACACTTAGACAAGAGACCCAGTACTTC. This codes for CASSVTTLRQETQYF.

The V and J genes are TRBV4-1 and TRBJ2-1; 16 bases map to TRBD2. Germline-derived CDR1 and CDR2 are MGHRA and YSYEKL. This CDR3 comprises 16 residues. Trimming removed 4 bases from V and 7 bases from J; junction bases left unmatched: 4. The CDR3 DNA reads as TGCGCCAGCAGCCTCGGGACTAGCGGGGGGGCAAATGAGCAGTTCTTC. This translates into CASSLGTSGGANEQFF.

CDR3 in DNA: TGTGCCAGCTCACAAACTAGCGGGGGCCACAATGAGCAGTTCTTC. Translation gives CASSQTSGGHNEQFF. V gene TRBV18 combines with J gene TRBJ2-1, with TRBD2 identical over 11 bases. The germline CDR1 and CDR2 sequences are KGHSH and LQKENI. The CDR3 is made up of 15 amino acids. V shed 4 bases, J shed 5 bases, and the junction held 4 bases outside the gene matches.

This clone was found a few times. The rearrangement uses TRBV11-2 and TRBJ1-2; a possible D gene is TRBD1 (5 bases). This CDR3 has 13 residues. V lost 1 base and J lost 6, with 9 bases in between. CDR1 SGHAT and CDR2 FQNNGV come from the germline V gene. CDR3 sequence: CASSLGQLDGYTF. DNA for the CDR3: TGTGCCAGCAGCTTAGGACAGCTGGATGGCTACACCTTC.

The chain uses TRBV28 and TRBJ1-1, with 8 positions matching TRBD1. The CDR3 totals 15 residues. CDR1 and CDR2 (germline): MDHEN, SYDVKM. Germline trimming cut 7 bases from V and 6 bases from J; bases unmatched to any gene: 13. The CDR3: CASIRPGQVGPEAFF. As DNA, the CDR3 is TGTGCCAGCATTAGACCGGGACAGGTGGGACCTGAAGCTTTCTTT.

This chain joins TRBV28 and TRBJ2-5; 8 bases are shared with TRBD2. V lost 3 bases to trimming and J lost 2 bases; unmatched junction nucleotides: 5. The germline gives CDR1 MDHEN, CDR2 SYDVKM. The CDR3 consists of 15 residues. CDR3: CASSFGTSRQETQYF. CDR3 nucleotide sequence: TGTGCCAGCAGTTTTGGGACTAGTCGACAAGAGACCCAGTACTTC.

V gene TRBV27 combines with J gene TRBJ1-1; D call uncertain. The CDR3 runs to 14 residues. Germline values: CDR1 MNHEY, CDR2 SMNVEV (reference sequence). V shed 3 bases and J shed 8 bases, with 16 bases lying between them. CDR3 sequence reads: CASSFGEPDFEAFF. The CDR3, as DNA: TGTGCCAGCAGTTTCGGGGAGCCTGATTTCGAAGCTTTCTTT.

The rearrangement uses TRBV7-9 and TRBJ1-1; D ambiguous. CDR3 length: 12 amino acids. The germline V gene has CDR1 SEHNR and CDR2 FQNEAQ (reference sequence). V lost 6 bases and J lost 7, with 12 bases in between. CDR3 loop: CASSLWGGEAFF. CDR3 bases: TGTGCCAGCAGTTTATGGGGAGGTGAAGCTTTCTTT.

This clone was counted once. CDR3 DNA sequence: TGCGCCAGCAGCCCCTCGGGCTACAGGCCCTCCTACAATGAGCAGTTCTTC. It is translated as CASSPSGYRPSYNEQFF. The V call is TRBV5-1, the J call TRBJ2-1; TRBD1 is a possible D gene (5 bases). The germline gives CDR1 SGHRS, CDR2 YFSETQ. The CDR3 has 17 amino acids. V was cut by 4 bases and J by 0 bases, with 17 bases left in between.

A few counts support this clone. The chain employs TRBV5-5 and TRBJ1-6; D perhaps matches TRBD1 (6 bases). Trimming took 0 bases from V and 7 from J, leaving 11 bases between them. The CDR3 runs 15 residues. Looked up from germline, CDR1 is SGHKS and CDR2 is YYEKEE (reference sequence). CDR3 DNA sequence: TGTGCCAGCAGCTTGGCCTCAGGGGTCAATTCACCCCTCCACTTT. Encoded protein: CASSLASGVNSPLHF.